A selection of T cell receptor beta chains follows, all from one sample in a study of T cell responses to AZD1222 COVID-19 vaccine. Assay used: immunoSEQ multiplex PCR; TCRdb lists only in-frame clones, some missing. The sample carries some 150,000 clones, over 80% recorded once. Sequenced here: peripheral blood, sampled on day 0 of MenACWY control vaccination. The receptors stem from an adult in good health. CDR3s include the opening cysteine and the closing phenylalanine or tryptophan. D genes are given only for firm matches. A row's size may be missing; if present it is once, few, many or a size class.

v_call	j_call	d_call	clone_size	cdr3_nt	cdr3_aa
TRBV27	TRBJ1-2	-	-	TGTGCCAGCAGTTTTCGCGGCTATGGCTACACCTTC	CASSFRGYGYTF
TRBV9	TRBJ1-1	TRBD1	-	TGTGCCAGCAGCGGGGGGGACAGGGAATGGACTGAAGCTTTCTTT	CASSGGDREWTEAFF
TRBV5-4	TRBJ1-1	-	-	TGTGCCAGCAGCTTGGGGACCTATGAAGCTTTCTTT	CASSLGTYEAFF
TRBV3-1/TRBV3-2	TRBJ1-3	-	-	TGTGCCAGCAGACGGACCGCTACTGGAAACACCATATATTTT	CASRRTATGNTIYF
TRBV27	TRBJ1-3	-	-	TGTGCCAGCAGCCGCTCGGGACCGAGAAACACCATATATTTT	CASSRSGPRNTIYF
TRBV6-8	TRBJ2-7	-	-	TGTGCCAGCAAGCGGTCATACAGCACCAATTCCTACGAGCAGTACTTC	CASKRSYSTNSYEQYF
TRBV2	TRBJ2-7	TRBD1	-	TGTGCCAGCCGGGCGACGACAGGGGTTGGTTACGAGCAGTACTTC	CASRATTGVGYEQYF
TRBV10-3	TRBJ1-1	-	-	TGTGCCATCAGCGCTCAGTCAGACACTGAAGCTTTCTTT	CAISAQSDTEAFF
TRBV6-1	TRBJ2-5	TRBD2	-	TGTGCCAGCAGTGCTCGGACTAGCGGGGGGAAAGAGACCCAGTACTTC	CASSARTSGGKETQYF
TRBV27	TRBJ1-5	-	once	TGTGCCAGCAGTTTATTGGGAAGCAATCAGCCCCAGCATTTT	CASSLLGSNQPQHF
TRBV11-2	TRBJ1-6	-	-	TGTGCCAGCAGCTCTATGGATTCACCCCTCCACTTT	CASSSMDSPLHF
TRBV24-1	TRBJ2-5	-	-	TGTGCCACCACTGGCTCCCCATCGGCAGGAGACCAAGAGACCCAGTACTTC	CATTGSPSAGDQETQYF
TRBV19	TRBJ1-1	-	-	TGTGCCAGTAGTCCCCGGGGGGCCCTCTCCCACACTGAAGCTTTCTTT	CASSPRGALSHTEAFF
TRBV20-1	TRBJ2-7	TRBD2	-	TGCAGTGCTAGTGCGGGGGGGACGAACGAGCAGTACTTC	CSASAGGTNEQYF
TRBV5-1	TRBJ1-3	-	-	TGCGCCAGCAGCTTGGCTGGCGGTTACTCTGGAAACACCATATATTTT	CASSLAGGYSGNTIYF
TRBV5-4	TRBJ2-7	-	-	TGTGCCAGCAGCACGGGCCTTTACGAGCAGTACTTC	CASSTGLYEQYF
TRBV12-5	TRBJ2-7	TRBD2	-	TGTGCTAGTGGTTTGGTACGTGCGGGGGAATACGAGCAGTACTTC	CASGLVRAGEYEQYF
TRBV29-1	TRBJ1-1	-	-	TGCAGCGTTGACAGGGACACTGAAGCTTTCTTT	CSVDRDTEAFF
TRBV30	TRBJ1-4	-	-	TGTGCCTGGAGTGGGGAGGGGGGAACACCAGAAAAACTGTTTTTT	CAWSGEGGTPEKLFF
TRBV2	TRBJ2-4	-	-	TGTGCCAGCAGTTCGGACCGGACCAAAAACATTCAGTACTTC	CASSSDRTKNIQYF
TRBV27	TRBJ1-2	-	-	TGTGCCAGCAGGGAGCGATCCGGGACACGAAGATACTATGGCTACACCTTC	CASRERSGTRRYYGYTF
TRBV25-1	TRBJ1-1	-	-	TGTGCCAGCAGTGAACAGGGGTACACTGAAGCTTTCTTT	CASSEQGYTEAFF
TRBV11-3	TRBJ2-1	-	-	TGTGCCAGCAGCTTGGGCTTCGGGGACACGGTCTACAATGAGCAGTTCTTC	CASSLGFGDTVYNEQFF
TRBV18	TRBJ1-1	TRBD1	-	TGTGCCAGCGACAGGGGGGCTGCTGAAGCTTTCTTT	CASDRGAAEAFF
TRBV9	TRBJ2-7	TRBD2	few	TGTGCCAGCAGCGTAGAGGCTAGCGGGAACTACGAGCAGTACTTC	CASSVEASGNYEQYF
TRBV7-9	TRBJ2-7	-	-	TGTGCCAGCAGCTTATATCCCAATTCCTACGAGCAGTACTTC	CASSLYPNSYEQYF
TRBV9	TRBJ1-1	-	-	TGTGCCAGCAGCGTAGTTTGGTTCAGTGAAGCTTTCTTT	CASSVVWFSEAFF
TRBV7-6	TRBJ2-3	-	-	TGTGCCAGCAGCTTAGGAACAGATACGCAGTATTTT	CASSLGTDTQYF
TRBV5-1	TRBJ2-5	TRBD2	-	TGCGCCAGCAGCCTCAGTCTTCGGGCGGGGGGGCAAGAGACCCAGTACTTC	CASSLSLRAGGQETQYF
TRBV28	TRBJ1-2	-	-	TGTGCCAGCAGTTCCGCGGGTGGGGGCTATGGCTACACCTTC	CASSSAGGGYGYTF
TRBV6-1	TRBJ2-4	-	-	TGTGCCAGCAGTGAAGCGGCCAACGGAAACATTCAGTACTTC	CASSEAANGNIQYF
TRBV6-4	TRBJ2-3	TRBD1	-	TGTGCCAGCAGCTCACAGGGGGAAGATACGCAGTATTTT	CASSSQGEDTQYF
TRBV11-2	TRBJ2-1	TRBD2	-	TGTGCCAGCAGCCCGGGGGGGACTTACAATGAGCAGTTCTTC	CASSPGGTYNEQFF
TRBV28	TRBJ2-3	TRBD2	-	TGTGCCAGCAGTTTCGCGGGGGGGCCCTGGGAGGTAGATACGCAGTATTTT	CASSFAGGPWEVDTQYF
TRBV19	TRBJ1-1	-	-	TGTGCCAGTAGCCCTACAGGGTACGTTGAAGCTTTCTTT	CASSPTGYVEAFF
TRBV3-1/TRBV3-2	TRBJ2-7	-	-	TGTGCCAGCAGCCCCGGGAACTACGAGCAGTACTTC	CASSPGNYEQYF
TRBV19	TRBJ1-6	-	-	TGTGCCAGTGGTACAGGTGGGGCTTATTCACCCCTCCACTTT	CASGTGGAYSPLHF